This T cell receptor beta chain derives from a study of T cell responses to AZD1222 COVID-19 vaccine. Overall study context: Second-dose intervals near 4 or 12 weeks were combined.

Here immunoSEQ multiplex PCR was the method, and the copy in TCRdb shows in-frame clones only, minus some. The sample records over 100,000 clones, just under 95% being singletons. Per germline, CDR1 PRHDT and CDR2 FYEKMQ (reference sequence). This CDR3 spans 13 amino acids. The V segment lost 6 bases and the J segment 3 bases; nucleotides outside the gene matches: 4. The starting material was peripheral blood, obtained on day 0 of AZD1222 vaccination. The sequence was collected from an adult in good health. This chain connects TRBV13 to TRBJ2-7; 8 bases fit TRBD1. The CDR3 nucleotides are TGTGCCAGCAGTGATACAGGGGGCTACGAGCAGTACTTC. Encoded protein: CASSDTGGYEQYF.